This TCR beta chain was identified in a study of T cell responses to AZD1222 COVID-19 vaccine. There are 16 residues in the CDR3. Germline V lookup: CDR1 MNHEY, CDR2 SVGEGT. Trimming took off 1 base at V and 0 bases at J, with 10 bases between the two ends. Clones were read by immunoSEQ multiplex PCR, and TCRdb kept only the in-frame ones, dropping some. The repertoire holds 180,000 or so clones, with 90% to 95% as singletons. The clonotype was recovered from an adult in good health. This rearrangement joins TRBV6-2 or TRBV6-3 to TRBJ2-1; D remains ambiguous. Sequencing used peripheral blood, obtained on day 0 of AZD1222 vaccination. The CDR3 DNA sequence: TGTGCCAGCAGTTACTGGATTAAGAGCTCCTACAATGAGCAGTTCTTC. Its translation is CASSYWIKSSYNEQFF.